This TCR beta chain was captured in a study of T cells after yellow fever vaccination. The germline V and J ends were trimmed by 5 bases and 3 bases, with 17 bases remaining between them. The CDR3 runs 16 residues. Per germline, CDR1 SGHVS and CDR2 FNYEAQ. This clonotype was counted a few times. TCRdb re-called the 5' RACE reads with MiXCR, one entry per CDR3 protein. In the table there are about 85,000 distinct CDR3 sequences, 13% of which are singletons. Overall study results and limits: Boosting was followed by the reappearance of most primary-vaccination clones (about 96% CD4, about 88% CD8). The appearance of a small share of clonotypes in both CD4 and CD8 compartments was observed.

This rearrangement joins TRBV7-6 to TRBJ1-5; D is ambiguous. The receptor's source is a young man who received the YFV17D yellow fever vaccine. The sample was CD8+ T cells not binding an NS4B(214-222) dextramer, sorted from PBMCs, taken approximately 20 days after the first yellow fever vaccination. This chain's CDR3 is CASSAAPPGYNQPQHF. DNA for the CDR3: TGTGCCAGCAGCGCCGCCCCCCCGGGGTACAATCAGCCCCAGCATTTT.